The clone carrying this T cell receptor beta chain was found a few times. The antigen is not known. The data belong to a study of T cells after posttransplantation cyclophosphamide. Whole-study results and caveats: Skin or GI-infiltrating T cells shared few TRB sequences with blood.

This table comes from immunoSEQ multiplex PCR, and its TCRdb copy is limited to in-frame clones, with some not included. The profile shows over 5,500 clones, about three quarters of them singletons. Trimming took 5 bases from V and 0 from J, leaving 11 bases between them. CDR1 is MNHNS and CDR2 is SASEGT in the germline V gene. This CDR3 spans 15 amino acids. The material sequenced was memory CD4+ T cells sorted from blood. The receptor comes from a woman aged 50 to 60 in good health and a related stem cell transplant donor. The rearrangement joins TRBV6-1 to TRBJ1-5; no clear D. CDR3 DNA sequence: TGTGCCAGCAGTTCGGGAAGGTTTAGCAATCAGCCCCAGCATTTT. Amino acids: CASSSGRFSNQPQHF.